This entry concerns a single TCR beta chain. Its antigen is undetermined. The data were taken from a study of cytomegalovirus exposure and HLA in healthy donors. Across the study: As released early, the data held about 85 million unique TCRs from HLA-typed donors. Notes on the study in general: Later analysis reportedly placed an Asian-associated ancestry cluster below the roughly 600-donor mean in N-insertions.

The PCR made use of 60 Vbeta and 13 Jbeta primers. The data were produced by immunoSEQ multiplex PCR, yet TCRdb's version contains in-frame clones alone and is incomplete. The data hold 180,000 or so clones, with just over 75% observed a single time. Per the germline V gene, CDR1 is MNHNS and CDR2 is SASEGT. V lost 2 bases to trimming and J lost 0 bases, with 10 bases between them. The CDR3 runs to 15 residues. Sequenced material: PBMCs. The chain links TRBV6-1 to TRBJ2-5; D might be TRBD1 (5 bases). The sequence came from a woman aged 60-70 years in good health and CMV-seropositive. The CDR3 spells CASSEWGTYQETQYF. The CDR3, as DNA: TGTGCCAGCAGTGAATGGGGCACTTACCAAGAGACCCAGTACTTC.